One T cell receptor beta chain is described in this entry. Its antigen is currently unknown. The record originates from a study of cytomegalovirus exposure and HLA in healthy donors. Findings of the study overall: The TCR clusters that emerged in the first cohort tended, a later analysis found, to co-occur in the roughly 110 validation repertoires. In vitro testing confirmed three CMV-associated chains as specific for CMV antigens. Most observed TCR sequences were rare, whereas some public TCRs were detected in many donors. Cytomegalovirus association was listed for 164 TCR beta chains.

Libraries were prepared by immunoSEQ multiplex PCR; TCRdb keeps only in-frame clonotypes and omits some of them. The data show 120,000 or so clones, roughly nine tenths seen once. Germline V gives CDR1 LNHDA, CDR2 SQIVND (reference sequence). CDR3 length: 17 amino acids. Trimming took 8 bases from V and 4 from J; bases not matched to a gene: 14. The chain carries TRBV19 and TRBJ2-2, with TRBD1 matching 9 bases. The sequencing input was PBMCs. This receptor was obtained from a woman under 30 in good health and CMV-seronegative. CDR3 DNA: TGTGCCAGTCGACACGGGACAGGGAGGACGCGCACCGGGGAGCTGTTTTTT. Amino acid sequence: CASRHGTGRTRTGELFF.